These T cell receptor beta chains were read from a single sample in a study of blood T cell repertoires in COVID-19. Profiled with immunoSEQ multiplex PCR; TCRdb holds only in-frame clones, not every one. The table records 60,000 or so clones, around four fifths of them present only once. Sequencing was carried out using peripheral blood. These receptors originate from a human donor in a cohort sampled during active COVID-19. Each CDR3 is given without its conserved first and last residue. Fields, in order: J gene, V gene, CDR3 protein.

TRBJ1-6	TRBV18	ASSQAGEQSPLH
TRBJ1-2	TRBV2	ASTREGWEYGYT
TRBJ2-3	TRBV5-4	ASSLRGADTQY
TRBJ1-2	TRBV27	ASSLGGGGNGYT
TRBJ1-3	TRBV11-2	ASSLSWAAGNTIY
TRBJ1-2	TRBV6-5	ASSYRGQNGLGYT
TRBJ1-4	TRBV18	ASSPTTGKGKLF
TRBJ1-6	TRBV21-1	ASSPPGTNSPLH
TRBJ1-3	TRBV4-2	ASSSHSGNTIY
TRBJ1-5	TRBV2	ASSVVNRGGQPQH
TRBJ1-2	TRBV5-1	ASGVEGADYGYT
TRBJ2-3	TRBV5-1	ASSSQGAGDTQY
TRBJ2-7	TRBV29-1	SVPQGHEQY
TRBJ1-5	TRBV6-1	ASSEAPGFSNQPQH
TRBJ1-4	TRBV5-6	ASSRKREKLF
TRBJ1-2	TRBV28	ASSTTTGGLGGYT
TRBJ2-1	TRBV7-9	ASSLAGAHNEQF
TRBJ2-7	TRBV10-3	AIRTSGGNTYEQY
TRBJ2-3	TRBV5-4	ASAEVPGTDTQY
TRBJ2-4	TRBV20-1	SASTPRGGENIQY
TRBJ2-3	TRBV24-1	ATSEAGAIDTQY
TRBJ2-7	TRBV6-5	ASTRTGRSYEQY
TRBJ1-2	TRBV21-1	ASSPTDMRNGYT
TRBJ1-2	TRBV2	ASSPTGNYGYT
TRBJ2-2	TRBV27	ASSSSGSYTGELF
TRBJ1-5	TRBV5-8	ASSLGAGNQPQH
TRBJ1-1	TRBV12-3/TRBV12-4	ASSFKGGGEAF
TRBJ2-7	TRBV11-2	ASSPKRYEQY
TRBJ1-5	TRBV19	ASSKVRDRGLGNQPQH
TRBJ2-2	TRBV5-1	ASSPGTNTGELF
TRBJ2-2	TRBV7-9	ASSLLVGELF
TRBJ2-5	TRBV5-6	ASSLGGNQETQY
TRBJ2-3	TRBV4-2	ASSQGGGADTQY
TRBJ2-1	TRBV14	ASTPAGLAGGYF
TRBJ1-1	TRBV7-2	ASSLVLTEAF
TRBJ2-2	TRBV29-1	SVTGQVYTGELF
TRBJ1-2	TRBV2	ASSELLVPGYT
TRBJ1-4	TRBV29-1	SVEDGTGGYEKLF
TRBJ1-1	TRBV28	ATIALTEAF
TRBJ2-7	TRBV7-2	ASSWAPYEQY
TRBJ1-6	TRBV28	ASRAAGQGTSPLH
TRBJ1-1	TRBV30	ACLSGRELNTEAF
TRBJ1-3	TRBV19	ASSPDTTVTIY
TRBJ2-5	TRBV11-2	ASSFGLSETQY
TRBJ2-3	TRBV10-3	AISESPGTGTTDTQY
TRBJ2-5	TRBV7-2	ASSLVRRGAETQY
TRBJ1-2	TRBV30	AWSLGNSYGYT
TRBJ1-1	TRBV28	ASSPITPDMNTEAF
TRBJ1-4	TRBV7-9	ASSEQGRREKLF
TRBJ1-6	TRBV7-9	ASSLDSGPLH
TRBJ2-6	TRBV5-5	ASSSGLGQGASGANVLT
TRBJ1-2	TRBV20-1	SATRQHVYT
TRBJ1-2	TRBV9	ASSVVRTGGRGYT
TRBJ2-5	TRBV6-5	ASRTSLRETQY
TRBJ1-4	TRBV11-1	ASSLRTGLTNEKLF